This T cell receptor (beta chain) was captured in a study of PD-1 blockade in mismatch repair-deficient tumors. For the study at large: All were previously treated, progressing patients with some twelve mismatch repair-deficient cancer types. Study-wide results and caveats: Rapid post-treatment expansion, then contraction, generally preceding radiologic response, marked tumor-resident clones.

The table came from immunoSEQ multiplex PCR; TCRdb's copy has only in-frame clones and leaves some out. Of roughly 84,000 clones detected, roughly 80% appear once; the ten largest clones hold 2.5% to 3%. All patients were mismatch repair deficient, assessed by either PCR or immunohistochemistry. This clone was recorded only once. As yet, its antigen is unknown. Sequenced material: peripheral blood, taken 12 weeks after starting pembrolizumab. The source of this sequence is an adult with mismatch repair-deficient cancer.

CDR3 sequence: CASSQVVHIPYNEQFF. The CDR3, as DNA: TGCGCCAGCAGCCAAGTAGTGCATATACCATACAATGAGCAGTTCTTC. This chain uses TRBV4-1 with TRBJ2-1; no firm D call. Trimming removed 1 base at V and 4 bases at J, with 14 bases between. The CDR3 length is 16 residues. Germline lookup yields CDR1 MGHRA and CDR2 YSYEKL.